This T cell receptor beta chain was captured by sequencing in a study of cytotoxic CD8 clonotypes in ibrutinib-treated CLL. Clones were read by immunoSEQ multiplex PCR, and TCRdb kept only the in-frame ones, dropping some. The sample contains approximately 330,000 clones, about 80% of which appear only once. V was shortened by 3 bases and J by 9 bases, with 21 bases between the two germline ends. The CDR3 has 16 amino acids. CDR1 and CDR2 (germline): SGHVS, FNYEAQ. The sequence was obtained from a human donor with chronic lymphocytic leukemia. Specimen: PBMCs, collected before ibrutinib treatment. This chain joins TRBV7-6 and TRBJ2-1; D possibly matches TRBD1 or TRBD2 (5 bases each). CDR3 region: CASSLGEWDGGTEQFF. CDR3 nucleotide sequence: TGTGCCAGCAGCTTGGGGGAATGGGACGGCGGCACTGAGCAGTTCTTC.